The 3 T cell receptor beta chains below all came from one sample that was sequenced in a study of T cell responses to AZD1222 COVID-19 vaccine. TCRdb keeps only in-frame clones here, not all; method: immunoSEQ multiplex PCR. The data hold fewer than 200,000 clones, with 80% to 95% observed a single time. The sequences come from peripheral blood, collected on day 0 of AZD1222 vaccination. All receptors come from an adult in good health.

The chain carries TRBV6-5 and TRBJ1-1; possibly TRBD1 for D (5 bases). V was shortened by 6 bases and J by 5 bases, with 13 bases between the two germline ends. The CDR3 is 13 amino acids. The germline V gene encodes CDR1 MNHEY and CDR2 SVGAGI. The CDR3 DNA reads as TGTGCCAGCAGACAGGCCCCGAGGACTGAAGCTTTCTTT. Translated, it gives CASRQAPRTEAFF.

This chain joins TRBV3-1 (or the pseudogene TRBV3-2) and TRBJ2-3; 12 bases line up with TRBD2. J lost 11 bases, V lost 4 bases, and 7 bases had no gene match. Germline V lookup: CDR1 LGHDT, CDR2 YNNKEL (reference sequence). The CDR3 contains 14 residues. The CDR3 sequence: CASSPTRTSGKQYF. In DNA, the CDR3 is TGTGCCAGCAGCCCCACCCGGACTAGCGGGAAGCAGTATTTT.

This clone was seen just once. This chain connects TRBV13 to TRBJ1-2; 8 bases line up with TRBD1. Germline CDR1 PRHDT, CDR2 FYEKMQ (reference sequence). V shed 4 bases and J 6 bases; nucleotides not matched to a gene: 10. This CDR3 is 15 amino acids long. CDR3 loop: CASSYNRGASDGYTF. CDR3 sequence (DNA): TGTGCCAGCAGCTACAACAGGGGGGCCTCCGATGGCTACACCTTC. Full variable domain (rest looked up from reference TRBV13 and TRBJ1-2): AAGVIQSPRHLIKEKRETATLKCYPIPRHDTVYWYQQGPGQDPQFLISFYEKMQSDKGSIPDRFSAQQFSDYHSELNMSSLELGDSALYFCASSYNRGASDGYTFGSGTRLTVV.